Each of the 31 T cell receptor beta chains below was sequenced from the same sample in a study of PD-1 blockade in classical Hodgkin lymphoma. TCRdb's copy holds only in-frame clones and misses some; the assay was immunoSEQ multiplex PCR. The top ten clones hold 4.5% to 7% of a sample with roughly 20,000 clones, around 94% of them seen once. Documented time point: newly diagnosed, previously untreated cHL patient sample. Sequencing was carried out using peripheral blood mononuclear cells (PBMCs). The receptors come from a human donor with classical Hodgkin lymphoma.

This clone was picked up one time. The rearrangement joins TRBV28 to TRBJ2-1; TRBD2 aligns across 13 bases. The V and J ends lost 6 bases and 5 bases, in that order; junction bases with no gene match: 13. CDR3 size: 18 residues. Germline values: CDR1 MDHEN, CDR2 SYDVKM. The CDR3 nucleotides are TGTGCCAGCAGCCTTTACCGGGGGACTAGCGGGGCAAACAATGAGCAGTTCTTC. It codes for CASSLYRGTSGANNEQFF.

The J gene is TRBJ1-2, the V gene TRBV11-2, with D hard to call. The CDR3 is made up of 14 amino acids. Looked up from germline, CDR1 is SGHAT and CDR2 is FQNNGV. V lost 0 bases to trimming and J lost 7 bases, with 12 bases between them. CDR3 in amino acids: CASSLEGIGGGYTF. The CDR3 region has the DNA TGTGCCAGCAGCTTAGAGGGTATCGGAGGTGGCTACACCTTC.

The chain carries TRBV7-2 and TRBJ2-3; TRBD2 matches 9 bases. The CDR3 is made up of 15 amino acids. CDR1 is SGHTA and CDR2 is FQGNSA in the germline V gene. Trimming removed 1 base from V and 1 base from J; junction bases left unmatched: 0. CDR3 amino acids: CASSLGTSGTDTQYF. For the CDR3, the DNA is TGTGCCAGCAGCTTAGGGACTAGCGGCACAGATACGCAGTATTTT.

V and J are TRBV18 and TRBJ2-4; D is ambiguous. Germline loops: CDR1 KGHSH, CDR2 LQKENI. The V end lost 6 bases, the J end lost 5 bases, and 11 bases lay between the germline ends. The CDR3 has 13 residues. DNA of the CDR3: TGTGCCAGCTCCCTAGGCCTCCAAAACATTCAGTACTTC. Its translation is CASSLGLQNIQYF.

The chain links TRBV7-2 to TRBJ1-1; no reliable D call. Germline CDR1 SGHTA, CDR2 FQGNSA. The CDR3 is 15 amino acids. Trimming left V 5 bases short and J 7 bases short, with 20 bases between. This chain's CDR3 is CASSPDGGLIGEAFF. For the CDR3, the DNA is TGTGCCAGCAGCCCCGATGGAGGGCTGATTGGTGAAGCTTTCTTT.

In its sample, this clone was seen once. The rearrangement joins TRBV10-3 to TRBJ1-1; D gene unclear. This CDR3 contains 13 residues. Germline values: CDR1 ENHRY, CDR2 SYGVKD. Trimming left V 3 bases short and J 1 base short, with 6 bases between. CDR3 DNA: TGTGCCATCAGTGACAGCCCGAACACTGAAGCTTTCTTT. Translated, it gives CAISDSPNTEAFF.

The chain employs TRBV6-1 and TRBJ2-7; no clear D. V was clipped by 5 bases and J by 5 bases, with 10 bases between them. CDR3 length equals 12 residues. CDR1 MNHNS and CDR2 SASEGT come from the germline V gene. The CDR3 spells CASSYQGHEQYF. The CDR3 DNA reads as TGTGCCAGCAGTTATCAAGGCCACGAGCAGTACTTC.

The chain links TRBV18 to TRBJ1-5; 7 bases map to TRBD1. Trimming took 4 bases from V and 7 from J; bases not matched to a gene: 7. This CDR3 contains 14 residues. From germline, CDR1 is KGHSH and CDR2 LQKENI. CDR3 sequence: CASSLGQDRQPQHF. The CDR3 DNA reads as TGTGCCAGCTCACTAGGACAGGACAGGCAGCCCCAGCATTTT.

CDR3 bases: TGCGCCAGCAGCCAAGTCCTGGAGGGGCACACTGAAGCTTTCTTT. Translation: CASSQVLEGHTEAFF. The chain carries TRBV4-3 and TRBJ1-1; D is perhaps TRBD1 (5 bases). The CDR3 spans 15 residues. Per germline, CDR1 LGHNA and CDR2 YSLEER. With 1 base removed from V and 3 bases from J, the gap between germline ends came to 12 bases.

The chain joins TRBV5-4 to TRBJ2-5; possibly TRBD2 for D (6 bases). CDR1 is SGHNT and CDR2 is YYREEE in the germline V gene (reference sequence). Trimming shortened V by 1 base and J by 1 base, and 26 bases separated the two germline ends. The CDR3 runs 20 residues. The CDR3 protein is CASSLTNPDRGYKSQETQYF. For the CDR3, the DNA is TGTGCCAGCAGCTTGACAAACCCGGACCGGGGGTACAAAAGCCAAGAGACCCAGTACTTC. Based on the CDR3 plus reference TRBV5-4 and TRBJ2-5, the full variable domain is ETGVTQSPTHLIKTRGQQVTLRCSSQSGHNTVSWYQQALGQGPQFIFQYYREEENGRGNFPPRFSGLQFPNYSSELNVNALELDDSALYLCASSLTNPDRGYKSQETQYFGPGTRLLVL.

V and J are TRBV18 and TRBJ2-1; D possibly corresponds to TRBD2 (6 bases). The CDR3 has 17 residues. The ends were cut back, 5 bases at V and 8 bases at J, with 25 bases in the middle. Looked up from germline, CDR1 is KGHSH and CDR2 is LQKENI. The CDR3 loop is CASSDSSGLPGSDEQFF. CDR3 DNA sequence: TGTGCCAGCTCAGACTCCTCGGGACTCCCGGGGAGCGATGAGCAGTTCTTC.

The chain joins TRBV15 to TRBJ1-1, with D perhaps TRBD1 (5 bases). Trimming pared 0 bases from V and 4 bases from J, leaving 12 bases between. The CDR3 sequence is 15 residues long. Per the germline V gene, CDR1 is LNHNV and CDR2 is YYDKDF (reference sequence). The CDR3 region is CATSRDQGPGTEAFF. CDR3 nucleotides: TGTGCCACCAGCAGAGATCAGGGACCGGGCACTGAAGCTTTCTTT. Looking up the rest from reference TRBV15 and TRBJ1-1 gives the full variable domain: DAMVIQNPRYQVTQFGKPVTLSCSQTLNHNVMYWYQQKSSQAPKLLFHYYDKDFNNEADTPDNFQSRRPNTSFCFLDIRSPGLGDTAMYLCATSRDQGPGTEAFFGQGTRLTVV.

The CDR3 DNA reads as TGTGCCAGCTCACCAACCGGGACCACCTACGAGCAGTACTTC. Translated: CASSPTGTTYEQYF. The chain joins TRBV18 to TRBJ2-7; either TRBD1 or TRBD2 may supply D (5 bases each). The CDR3 is 14 residues long. Trimming left V 2 bases short and J 2 bases short, with 10 bases between. CDR1 is KGHSH, CDR2 LQKENI, per germline.

The J gene is TRBJ1-1, the V gene TRBV9; 7 bases line up with TRBD1. The germline CDR1 and CDR2 sequences are SGDLS and YYNGEE. J was trimmed by 5 bases and V by 0 bases; bases with no gene match: 4. The CDR3 has 14 residues. The CDR3 protein is CASSVAAGGTEAFF. The CDR3, as DNA: TGTGCCAGCAGCGTAGCCGCAGGGGGAACTGAAGCTTTCTTT.

This chain joins TRBV27 and TRBJ1-1, with D maybe TRBD1 (6 bases). There are 15 residues in the CDR3. V gave up 6 bases and J gave up 4 bases, with 18 bases separating them. Germline values: CDR1 MNHEY, CDR2 SMNVEV (reference sequence). The CDR3 is CASRLIRGRGTEAFF. The DNA of the CDR3 is TGTGCCAGCAGATTGATACGGGGGCGGGGCACTGAAGCTTTCTTT.

This rearrangement joins TRBV5-1 to TRBJ2-1; 8 nucleotides line up with TRBD1. In germline, CDR1 is SGHRS, CDR2 YFSETQ. The CDR3 totals 13 residues. After removal of 7 bases from V and 8 bases from J, the junction contained 8 bases not matched to a gene. CDR3 sequence (DNA): TGCGCCAGCCACAGGGGGGATGGGGATGAGCAGTTCTTC. Translated: CASHRGDGDEQFF.

V and J are TRBV27 and TRBJ2-5; D is ambiguous. The ends were cut back, 3 bases at V and 5 bases at J, with 16 bases in the middle. CDR3 size: 15 residues. Per germline, CDR1 MNHEY and CDR2 SMNVEV (reference sequence). In DNA form, the CDR3 reads TGTGCCAGCAGTTTTGTAAGGGCGCTGGGGGAGACCCAGTACTTC. As protein: CASSFVRALGETQYF.

This chain connects TRBV7-2 to TRBJ2-2, with D unclear. This CDR3 comprises 16 residues. Germline V gene lookup returns CDR1 SGHTA and CDR2 FQGNSA. The V and J ends lost 5 bases and 6 bases respectively, with 19 bases between them. CDR3 DNA sequence: TGTGCCAGCAGCCCAAGCCAACCCACTCTTTCCGGGGAGCTGTTTTTT. Translated: CASSPSQPTLSGELFF.

The V call is TRBV5-6, the J call TRBJ2-1; no firm D call. The V end was cut by 0 bases, the J end by 3 bases, with 7 bases between. CDR3 length equals 14 residues. Germline assignment: CDR1 SGHDT and CDR2 YYEEEE. This CDR3 is CASSLVGNYNEQFF. The CDR3 DNA reads as TGTGCCAGCAGCTTGGTAGGAAACTACAATGAGCAGTTCTTC.

V and J are TRBV10-2 and TRBJ1-1; D not resolved. The V and J ends lost 10 bases and 3 bases respectively, with 6 bases between them. This CDR3 comprises 10 residues. From germline, CDR1 is WSHSY and CDR2 SAAADI. The CDR3 sequence is CATRDTEAFF. The CDR3 coding sequence is TGCGCCACCCGGGACACTGAAGCTTTCTTT.

CDR3 in DNA: TGCGCCAGCAGCCAAGGACCGCTCTCTGGGGCCAACGTCCTGACTTTC. This sequence encodes CASSQGPLSGANVLTF. The rearrangement uses TRBV4-1 and TRBJ2-6; no clear D. The CDR3 covers 16 residues. V dropped 1 base and J dropped 0 bases, with 7 bases sitting between them. CDR1 MGHRA and CDR2 YSYEKL come from the germline V gene.

This sequence joins TRBV7-9 and TRBJ1-1, with D hard to call. Germline V lookup: CDR1 SEHNR, CDR2 FQNEAQ (reference sequence). This CDR3 comprises 14 residues. Trimming took off 3 bases at V and 0 bases at J, with 8 bases between the two ends. This chain's CDR3 is CASSLDGLNTEAFF. The CDR3 DNA sequence: TGTGCCAGCAGCTTGGACGGACTGAACACTGAAGCTTTCTTT.

The CDR3: CASSARTFQETQYF. The CDR3 DNA follows: TGTGCCAGCAGCGCGCGGACTTTCCAAGAGACCCAGTACTTC. V and J are TRBV7-9 and TRBJ2-5, with D perhaps matching TRBD2 (5 bases). CDR1 SEHNR and CDR2 FQNEAQ come from the germline V gene (reference sequence). Trimming pared 5 bases from V and 1 base from J, leaving 11 bases between. This CDR3 is built from 14 residues.

The rearrangement joins TRBV7-6 to TRBJ2-5, with TRBD1 matching 7 bases. With 5 bases clipped from V and 2 bases from J, the junction kept 8 bases outside the gene matches. The CDR3 runs 15 residues. The germline gives CDR1 SGHVS, CDR2 FNYEAQ. CDR3 nucleotides: TGTGCCAGCAGCCAGTACAGGGGATCTCAAGAGACCCAGTACTTC. As protein: CASSQYRGSQETQYF. The whole variable domain, remainder taken from reference TRBV7-6 and TRBJ2-5, is GAGVSQSPRYKVTKRGQDVALRCDPISGHVSLYWYRQALGQGPEFLTYFNYEAQQDKSGLPNDRFSAERPEGSISTLTIQRTEQRDSAMYRCASSQYRGSQETQYFGPGTRLLVL.

This clone was seen only once. The chain recombines TRBV5-6 with TRBJ1-1; D not certain. Germline V gene sequence: CDR1 SGHDT, CDR2 YYEEEE. V gave up 4 bases and J gave up 4 bases, with 14 bases separating them. The length of the CDR3 is 14 residues. The CDR3 nucleotides read TGTGCCAGCAGCCGCGGGGTTGTTATCACTGAAGCTTTCTTT. Translating it yields CASSRGVVITEAFF.

The count of this clone is one. This chain uses TRBV4-3 with TRBJ1-5; 10 bases agree with TRBD1. The CDR3 is made up of 19 amino acids. V shed 0 bases and J 0 bases; nucleotides not matched to a gene: 8. CDR1 and CDR2 (germline): LGHNA, YSLEER. The CDR3 protein is CASSQDGVGTGASNQPQHF. CDR3 sequence (DNA): TGCGCCAGCAGCCAAGATGGAGTGGGGACAGGGGCTAGCAATCAGCCCCAGCATTTT.

This clone was counted once. The chain has TRBV5-1 and TRBJ2-3; D not certain. CDR3 length equals 15 residues. Trimming stripped 1 base from V and 1 base from J, with 10 bases between. Per germline, CDR1 SGHRS and CDR2 YFSETQ. The CDR3 spells CASSLNGPGTDTQYF. The DNA for the CDR3 is TGCGCCAGCAGCTTGAACGGGCCGGGCACAGATACGCAGTATTTT.

The sample holds a few counts of this clone. The rearrangement links TRBV30 to TRBJ2-5; no clear D gene. Germline V gene lookup returns CDR1 GTSNPN and CDR2 SVGIG (reference sequence). V shed 1 base and J shed 5 bases, with 5 bases lying between them. The CDR3 is 11 residues long. DNA of the CDR3: TGTGCCTGGAGTGGCTCGGAGACCCAGTACTTC. This codes for CAWSGSETQYF.

This chain connects TRBV19 to TRBJ1-1, with TRBD1 identical over 8 bases. After removal of 9 bases from V and 3 bases from J, the junction contained 21 bases not matched to a gene. CDR1 and CDR2 from the germline V gene are LNHDA and SQIVND (reference sequence). The CDR3 sequence is 18 residues long. CDR3 sequence reads: CASTILGRTGTLDTEAFF. For the CDR3, the DNA is TGTGCCAGCACTATCCTTGGACGGACAGGGACTTTGGACACTGAAGCTTTCTTT.

The CDR3 region is CASSAKGNTGELFF. CDR3 nucleotide sequence: TGTGCCAGCAGTGCCAAGGGGAACACCGGGGAGCTGTTTTTT. The rearrangement links TRBV6-4 to TRBJ2-2; D uncertain. This CDR3 has 14 residues. Germline assignment: CDR1 MRHNA and CDR2 SNTAGT. Trimming shortened V by 4 bases and J by 1 base, and 7 bases separated the two germline ends.

V and J are TRBV7-2 and TRBJ2-7; tentative D call: TRBD2 (6 bases). Germline CDR1 and CDR2: SGHTA and FQGNSA. V lost 2 bases, J lost 4 bases, and 21 bases lay in between. This CDR3 is 17 amino acids long. For the CDR3, the DNA is TGTGCCAGCAGCTTACGACGGACCGGGGGACGTACTTACGAGCAGTACTTC. It codes for CASSLRRTGGRTYEQYF. The full variable domain, with the rest looked up from reference TRBV7-2 and TRBJ2-7, is GAGVSQSPSNKVTEKGKDVELRCDPISGHTALYWYRQSLGQGLEFLIYFQGNSAPDKSGLPSDRFSAERTGGSVSTLTIQRTQQEDSAVYLCASSLRRTGGRTYEQYFGPGTRLTVT.